Each of the 10 T cell receptor beta chains below was sequenced from the same sample in a study of technical replicates of blood from a few donors. Generated by immunoSEQ multiplex PCR, the TCRdb table keeps only in-frame clones and is missing some. The data show tens of thousands of clones, almost 98% seen once. Sequencing was performed on T cells isolated from PBMCs. The receptors were sampled from a human donor in good health.

The table lists this clone with a count of one. The chain links TRBV27 to TRBJ1-4, with TRBD1 identical over 8 bases. The germline V gene encodes CDR1 MNHEY and CDR2 SMNVEV (reference sequence). The CDR3 contains 17 residues. V lost 3 bases, J lost 6 bases, and 12 bases stayed unmatched. In DNA form, the CDR3 reads TGTGCCAGCAGTTTCGGTCTAACGGGACAGGAGGATGAAAAACTGTTTTTT. It yields the protein CASSFGLTGQEDEKLFF.

The chain carries TRBV10-3 and TRBJ1-1, with 9 bases fitting TRBD1. The CDR3 extends over 17 amino acids. The germline V gene encodes CDR1 ENHRY and CDR2 SYGVKD. The J segment lost 3 bases and the V segment lost 6 bases, leaving 14 bases of the junction unmatched. In DNA form, the CDR3 reads TGTGCCATCAGGGTACAGGGGGCAATGGGGACGGACACTGAAGCTTTCTTT. This gives the protein CAIRVQGAMGTDTEAFF.

The V gene is TRBV7-9, the J gene TRBJ2-4; the match to TRBD2 covers 9 bases. V dropped 1 base and J dropped 0; count of bases not matched to a gene: 10. Germline V CDR1 and CDR2: SEHNR, FQNEAQ (reference sequence). The CDR3 contains 19 residues. CDR3 DNA sequence: TGTGCCAGCAGCTTAGTAGAGCGGGGGGCGAAAATAGCCAAAAACATTCAGTACTTC. Translation gives CASSLVERGAKIAKNIQYF.

This clone was observed once. The rearrangement uses TRBV30 and TRBJ1-2, with 10 bases that match TRBD1. In germline, CDR1 is GTSNPN, CDR2 SVGIG (reference sequence). The ends lost 4 bases at V and 10 bases at J; junction bases unmatched: 12. The CDR3 sequence is 14 residues long. The CDR3 loop is CAWTGTGASRPYTF. The CDR3 DNA is TGTGCCTGGACCGGGACAGGGGCCTCGAGGCCCTACACCTTC. The full variable domain, completed using reference TRBV30 and TRBJ1-2, is SQTIHQWPATLVQPVGSPLSLECTVEGTSNPNLYWYRQAAGRGLQLLFYSVGIGQISSEVPQNLSASRPQDRQFILSSKKLLLSDSGFYLCAWTGTGASRPYTFGSGTRLTVV.

This chain joins TRBV7-2 and TRBJ1-5; D remains ambiguous. There are 12 residues in the CDR3. Trimming left V 6 bases short and J 4 bases short, with 7 bases between. Germline-derived CDR1 and CDR2 are SGHTA and FQGNSA. The CDR3 protein is CASRQSNQPQHF. DNA of the CDR3: TGTGCCAGCAGGCAGTCAAATCAGCCCCAGCATTTT.

This sequence joins TRBV28 and TRBJ1-5; 9 bases line up with TRBD1. V was clipped by 7 bases and J by 5 bases; unmatched bases: 15. Germline V lookup: CDR1 MDHEN, CDR2 SYDVKM. This CDR3 comprises 17 residues. This chain's CDR3 is CASTPIGGTGLDQPQHF. CDR3 sequence (DNA): TGTGCCAGCACCCCAATTGGGGGGACAGGGTTAGATCAGCCCCAGCATTTT.

The chain recombines TRBV14 with TRBJ2-5; weak D call: TRBD2 (6 bases). Trimming removed 3 bases at V and 2 bases at J, with 19 bases between. CDR3 length equals 17 residues. Germline V lookup: CDR1 SGHDN, CDR2 FVKESK. The DNA of the CDR3 is TGTGCCAGCAGCCAGGAGGGATACAGCCTCCGACAAGAGACCCAGTACTTC. This sequence encodes CASSQEGYSLRQETQYF.

The chain links TRBV25-1 to TRBJ2-1, with 9 nucleotides matching TRBD2. Germline trimming cut 6 bases from V and 5 bases from J; bases unmatched to any gene: 11. Germline-derived CDR1 and CDR2 are MGHDK and SYGVNS. The CDR3 is 16 residues long. Written as DNA, the CDR3 is TGTGCCAGCAGGGAAAGACTAGCGGTCTTTCACAATGAGCAGTTCTTC. Amino acid sequence: CASRERLAVFHNEQFF.

The J gene is TRBJ2-2, the V gene TRBV13, with a tentative D call TRBD2 (6 bases). Germline values: CDR1 PRHDT, CDR2 FYEKMQ (reference sequence). Trimming took off 4 bases at V and 0 bases at J, with 21 bases between the two ends. The CDR3 has 19 amino acids. CDR3 amino acids: CASSSHYPTRGSNTGELFF. The DNA of the CDR3 is TGTGCCAGCAGCTCCCACTACCCGACTCGGGGGTCGAACACCGGGGAGCTGTTTTTT.

This chain joins TRBV28 and TRBJ2-2, with TRBD1 matching over 9 bases. CDR1 is MDHEN and CDR2 is SYDVKM in the germline V gene. CDR3 length: 15 amino acids. With V trimmed by 5 bases and J by 7 bases, 8 bases remained unmatched. This chain's CDR3 is CASSPHRDRVGELFF. The CDR3 region has the DNA TGTGCCAGCAGTCCCCACCGGGACAGGGTCGGGGAGCTGTTTTTT. Looking up the rest from reference TRBV28 and TRBJ2-2 gives the full variable domain: DVKVTQSSRYLVKRTGEKVFLECVQDMDHENMFWYRQDPGLGLRLIYFSYDVKMKEKGDIPEGYSVSREKKERFSLILESASTNQTSMYLCASSPHRDRVGELFFGEGSRLTVL.